This TCR beta chain appears in the sequencing data of a study of CD8 T cells in Susac syndrome. Random hexamers were used to reverse transcribe the RNA input (about 0.45 to 1 ug). Across 54 Vbeta and 13 Jbeta, TCR beta CDR3 was amplified with immunoSEQ multiplex PCR. TCRdb reprocessed the immunoSEQ multiplex PCR reads via MiXCR and lists one record per CDR3 protein. The table records over 150,000 distinct CDR3 sequences, approximately 95% of them present only once. The CDR3 has 15 amino acids. Trimming took 3 bases from V and 2 from J, leaving 11 bases between them. Per the germline V gene, CDR1 is MNHEY and CDR2 is SMNVEV (reference sequence).

The receptor was derived from a human donor with Susac syndrome. This chain uses TRBV27 with TRBJ1-5; a possible D gene is TRBD1 (5 bases). The sequencing sample was made of CD4+ T cells from PBMCs. CDR3 amino acids: CASSLEGLGNQPQHF. CDR3 sequence (DNA): TGTGCCAGCAGTTTGGAGGGGCTGGGCAATCAGCCCCAGCATTTT.